One TCR beta chain is described in this entry. Its target is not known. Other DNA sequences within the sample encode an identical CDR3. Terminally differentiated effector memory CD45RA+ cells were excluded by CCR7 positive selection of CD45RO-negative cells. Replicate PCRs for sorted subsets used 200 to 250 ng DNA; this equaled some 30,000 T cell genomes. Here immunoSEQ multiplex PCR was the method, and the copy in TCRdb shows in-frame clones only, minus some. The sample gives millions of clones, about 95% of which show up once; roughly 1.1% is in the top ten. This record comes from a study of shared clonotypes between healthy human individuals. The study's findings and limits: Among the subsets, naive ones generally showed larger estimated richness than memory ones.

The receptor was derived from a man younger than 35 in good health. Sequencing was done on a sample of naive CD8+ T cells sorted from blood.

DNA of the CDR3: TGTGCCAGCAGTCCCTCCCCATCTGGAAACACCATATATTTT. Its translation: CASSPSPSGNTIYF. This rearrangement joins TRBV6-5 to TRBJ1-3; D ambiguous. V lost 5 bases and J lost 1, with 9 bases in between. In germline, CDR1 is MNHEY, CDR2 SVGAGI. The CDR3 extends over 14 amino acids.